This is a list of T cell receptor beta chains from one sample in a study of blood T cell repertoires in COVID-19. TCRdb keeps only in-frame clones here, not all; method: immunoSEQ multiplex PCR. The sample lists over 150,000 clones, 86% occurring once. Specimen: peripheral blood. The receptor set was obtained from a man in his 70s with active or convalescent COVID-19. Each CDR3 is given with its conserved first and last residue. D genes are given only for firm matches. For some rows the clone size is stated as once, few or many, or as a class when expanded; others skip it.

V,D,size,J,DNA,CDR3
TRBV19,TRBD1,few,TRBJ1-2,TGTGCCAGTAGTACAGGGGGGCTTATTATTCGGAACTATGGCTACACCTTC,CASSTGGLIIRNYGYTF
TRBV11-2,-,-,TRBJ1-6,TGTGCCAGCAGCCCCAATCCAGGGAATTCACCCCTCCACTTT,CASSPNPGNSPLHF
TRBV27,-,-,TRBJ2-6,TGTGCCAGCAGTTTACTGACAGACGTTTTACTTACCTCTGGGGCCAACGTCCTGACTTTC,CASSLLTDVLLTSGANVLTF
TRBV13,TRBD1,-,TRBJ2-5,TGTGCCAGCAGCGCCGGGACAGGGATACTGGGGGAGACCCAGTACTTC,CASSAGTGILGETQYF
TRBV7-3,TRBD2,-,TRBJ2-3,TGTGCCAGCAGCCTCTTAGCGGGGGTAACAGATACGCAGTATTTT,CASSLLAGVTDTQYF
TRBV5-1,-,once,TRBJ2-1,TGCGCCAGCAGCTTTTTCGAAACGTCCTACGGCGGCGAGCAGTTCTTC,CASSFFETSYGGEQFF
TRBV5-1,-,-,TRBJ1-1,TGCGCCAGCAGCTTGGTGTCGGGGATGAACACTGAAGCTTTCTTT,CASSLVSGMNTEAFF
TRBV28,-,-,TRBJ2-1,TGTGCCAGCAAAGGAGGGTGGGATGAGCAGTTCTTC,CASKGGWDEQFF
TRBV18,TRBD2,-,TRBJ2-5,TGTGCCAGCTCACCACGCACGGGGGGACGTCGAGAGACCCAGTACTTC,CASSPRTGGRRETQYF
TRBV5-4,TRBD2,-,TRBJ2-1,TGTGCCAGCAGCTTGGGGCGGGGGAGCTCCTACAATGAGCAGTTCTTC,CASSLGRGSSYNEQFF
TRBV5-1,TRBD1,-,TRBJ1-1,TGCGCCAGCAGCCCAAGGACAGGCACTGAAGCTTTCTTT,CASSPRTGTEAFF
TRBV24-1,TRBD2,-,TRBJ2-5,TGTGCCACCAGTGATTTTTCGACTAGCGGGACGGAGACCCAGTACTTC,CATSDFSTSGTETQYF
TRBV30,TRBD2,-,TRBJ2-7,TGTGCCTGGAGCCCCGGGAGGGGTATGGCCTACGAGCAGTACTTC,CAWSPGRGMAYEQYF
TRBV4-1,-,-,TRBJ2-6,TGCGCCAGCAGCCAAAGTGGCCACTCTGGGGCCAACGTCCTGACTTTC,CASSQSGHSGANVLTF
TRBV7-9,TRBD1,-,TRBJ1-6,TGTGCCAGCACCACTACCGGGACAGTGAATTCACCCCTCCACTTT,CASTTTGTVNSPLHF
TRBV2,-,-,TRBJ1-1,TGTGCCAGCAGTGCATCAGGGAGGGCTGAAGCTTTCTTT,CASSASGRAEAFF
TRBV11-2,TRBD1,-,TRBJ1-5,TGTGCCAGCAGCCCAGGGGGGAATCAGCCCCAGCATTTT,CASSPGGNQPQHF
TRBV5-1,TRBD2,-,TRBJ2-5,TGCGCCAGCACGGGTAGCGGGGCCGTCGGAGGGACCCAGTACTTC,CASTGSGAVGGTQYF
TRBV10-2,TRBD1,-,TRBJ1-6,TGCGCCAGCAGTAGACAGGGGGATTCACCCCTCCACTTT,CASSRQGDSPLHF
TRBV24-1,TRBD1,-,TRBJ1-4,TGTGCCACCAGCCCCGGGACAGGGGGCAATGAAAAACTGTTTTTT,CATSPGTGGNEKLFF
TRBV18,TRBD1,-,TRBJ2-1,TGTGCCAGCTCACCACCGAGCGGACAGGGGGACGGGGAGCAGTTCTTC,CASSPPSGQGDGEQFF
TRBV28,-,once,TRBJ2-3,TGTGCCAGCAGTTATTTGGCCAGCGGGCAGTATTTT,CASSYLASGQYF
TRBV27,TRBD1,-,TRBJ1-6,TGTGCCAGCAGAGACCCTTACCGGGACAGGGTGAATTCACCCCTCCACTTT,CASRDPYRDRVNSPLHF
TRBV6-2/TRBV6-3,TRBD2,once,TRBJ2-2,TGTGCCAGCAGTTCCAGCGGGATTAGGGTAGGGGAGCTGTTTTTT,CASSSSGIRVGELFF
TRBV5-5,TRBD1,-,TRBJ1-4,TGTGCCAGCAGCTTGAGAGGGGGCCCCACCAATGAAAAACTGTTTTTT,CASSLRGGPTNEKLFF
TRBV3-1/TRBV3-2,-,few,TRBJ2-3,TGTGCCAGCAGCTACCAGATCTCCCGGCGGCGGAAAGGCGCAGATACGCAGTATTTT,CASSYQISRRRKGADTQYF
TRBV5-8,-,few,TRBJ1-4,TGTGCCAGCAGGGAGGGGACTGTAACTAATGAAAAACTGTTTTTT,CASREGTVTNEKLFF
TRBV2,TRBD1,few,TRBJ1-5,TGTGCCAGCAACCTACAGGGGGGTCAGCCCCAGCATTTT,CASNLQGGQPQHF
TRBV7-9,-,-,TRBJ2-1,TGTGCCAGCAGCCCTAAGACTAGGGATGAGCAGTTCTTC,CASSPKTRDEQFF
TRBV7-8,-,-,TRBJ2-7,TGTGCCAGCAGCTTATCCGACAGCTACGAGCAGTACTTC,CASSLSDSYEQYF
TRBV24-1,-,-,TRBJ2-3,TGTGCCACCAGTGATTTTTGGCAGGGCACAGATACGCAGTATTTT,CATSDFWQGTDTQYF
TRBV12-3/TRBV12-4,-,-,TRBJ1-1,TGTGCCAGCACCCTCTTGAACACTGAAGCTTTCTTT,CASTLLNTEAFF
TRBV4-1,TRBD1,-,TRBJ1-2,TGCGCCAGCAGCCAGGGACAGGGAGAGCCTAAAGCCGACGGCTACACCTTC,CASSQGQGEPKADGYTF
TRBV6-5,-,-,TRBJ1-1,TGTGCCAGCAGTTACGTGGGGGGCACTGAAGCTTTCTTT,CASSYVGGTEAFF
TRBV13,TRBD1,-,TRBJ1-3,TGTGCCAGCAGCCCAGGGGGCCTTGGAAACACCATATATTTT,CASSPGGLGNTIYF
TRBV27,-,-,TRBJ2-6,TGTGCCAGCAGTTTATTTGCGGGGACCCGCTCTGGGGCCAACGTCCTGACTTTC,CASSLFAGTRSGANVLTF
TRBV5-1,-,-,TRBJ2-1,TGCGCCAGCGGAGGGGTACCCGACTCCTACAATGAGCAGTTCTTC,CASGGVPDSYNEQFF
TRBV6-5,-,once,TRBJ1-4,TGTGCCAGCAGCCTCGGGCGGAGGAGTGAAAAACTGTTTTTT,CASSLGRRSEKLFF
TRBV5-1,TRBD1,-,TRBJ2-6,TGCGCCAGCAGCGTCGGGACAGCCCCTGGGGCCAACGTCCTGACTTTC,CASSVGTAPGANVLTF